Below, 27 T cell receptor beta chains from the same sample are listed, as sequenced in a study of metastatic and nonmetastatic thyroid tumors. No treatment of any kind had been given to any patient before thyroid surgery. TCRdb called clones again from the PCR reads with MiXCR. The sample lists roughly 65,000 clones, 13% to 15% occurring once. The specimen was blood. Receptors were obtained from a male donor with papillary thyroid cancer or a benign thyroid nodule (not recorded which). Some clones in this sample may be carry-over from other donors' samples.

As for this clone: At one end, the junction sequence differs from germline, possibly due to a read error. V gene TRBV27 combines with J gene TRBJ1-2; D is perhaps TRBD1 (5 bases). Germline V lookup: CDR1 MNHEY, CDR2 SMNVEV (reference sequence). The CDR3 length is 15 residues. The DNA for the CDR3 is TGTGCCAGCAGTTTATACGGCAGGGTGTACTATGTCTACACCTTC. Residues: CASSLYGRVYYVYTF.

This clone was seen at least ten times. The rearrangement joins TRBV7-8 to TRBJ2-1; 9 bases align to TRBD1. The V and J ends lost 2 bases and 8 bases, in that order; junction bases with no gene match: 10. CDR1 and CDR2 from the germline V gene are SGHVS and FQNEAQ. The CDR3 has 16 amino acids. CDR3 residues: CASSLPRQGGSDEQFF. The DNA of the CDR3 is TGTGCCAGCAGCTTACCGAGACAGGGGGGTAGCGATGAGCAGTTCTTC.

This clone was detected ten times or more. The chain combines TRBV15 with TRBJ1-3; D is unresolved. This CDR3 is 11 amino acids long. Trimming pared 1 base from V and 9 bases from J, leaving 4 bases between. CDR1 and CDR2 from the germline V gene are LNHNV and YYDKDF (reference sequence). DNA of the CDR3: TGTGCCACCAGCAGAGCGCGCACCATATATTTT. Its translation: CATSRARTIYF.

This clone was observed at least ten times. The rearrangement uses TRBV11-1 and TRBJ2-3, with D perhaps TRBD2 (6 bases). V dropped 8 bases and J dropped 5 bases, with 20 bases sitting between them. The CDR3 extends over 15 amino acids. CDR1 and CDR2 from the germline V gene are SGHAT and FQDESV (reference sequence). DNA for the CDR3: TGTGCCAGCGGCCGAAATGGTGACGGGAGAGATACGCAGTATTTT. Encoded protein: CASGRNGDGRDTQYF.

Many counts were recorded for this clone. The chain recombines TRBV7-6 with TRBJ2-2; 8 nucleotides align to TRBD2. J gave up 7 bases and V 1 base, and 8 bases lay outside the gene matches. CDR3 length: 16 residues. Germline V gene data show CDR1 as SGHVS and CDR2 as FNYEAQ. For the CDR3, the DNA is TGTGCCAGCAGCTTAGATTGGCGGGAGGACGGCGGGGAGCTGTTTTTT. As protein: CASSLDWREDGGELFF.

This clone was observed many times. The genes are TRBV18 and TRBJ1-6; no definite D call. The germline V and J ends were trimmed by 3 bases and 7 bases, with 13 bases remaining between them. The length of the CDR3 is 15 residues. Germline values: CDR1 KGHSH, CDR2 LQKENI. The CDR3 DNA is TGTGCCAGCTCACCGTTGGACCCAATAAATTCACCCCTCCACTTT. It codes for CASSPLDPINSPLHF.

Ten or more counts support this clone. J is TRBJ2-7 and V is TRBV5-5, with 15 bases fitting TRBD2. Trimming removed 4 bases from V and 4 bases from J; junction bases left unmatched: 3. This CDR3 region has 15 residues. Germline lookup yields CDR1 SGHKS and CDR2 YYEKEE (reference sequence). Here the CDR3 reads CASSLGTSGRYEQYF. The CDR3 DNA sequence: TGTGCCAGCAGCCTCGGGACTAGCGGGAGGTACGAGCAGTACTTC.

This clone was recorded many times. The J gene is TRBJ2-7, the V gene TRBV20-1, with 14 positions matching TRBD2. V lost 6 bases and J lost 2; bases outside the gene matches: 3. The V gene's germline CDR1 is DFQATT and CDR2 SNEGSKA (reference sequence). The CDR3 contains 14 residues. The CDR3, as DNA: TGCAGTGCCATGACTAGCGGGAGGGCCTACGAGCAGTACTTC. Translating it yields CSAMTSGRAYEQYF.

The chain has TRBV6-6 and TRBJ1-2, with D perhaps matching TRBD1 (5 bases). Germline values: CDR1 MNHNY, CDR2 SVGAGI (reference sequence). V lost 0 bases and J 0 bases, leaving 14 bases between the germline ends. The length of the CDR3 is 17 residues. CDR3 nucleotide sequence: TGTGCCAGCAGTTACTCATGGTCCGGGGGTCCTAACTATGGCTACACCTTC. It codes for CASSYSWSGGPNYGYTF.

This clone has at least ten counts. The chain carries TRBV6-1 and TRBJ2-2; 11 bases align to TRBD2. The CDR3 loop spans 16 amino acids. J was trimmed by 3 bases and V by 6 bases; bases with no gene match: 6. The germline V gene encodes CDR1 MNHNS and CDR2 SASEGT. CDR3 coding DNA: TGTGCCAGCAGCCCAATGGGACTAGCGGACACCGGGGAGCTGTTTTTT. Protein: CASSPMGLADTGELFF.

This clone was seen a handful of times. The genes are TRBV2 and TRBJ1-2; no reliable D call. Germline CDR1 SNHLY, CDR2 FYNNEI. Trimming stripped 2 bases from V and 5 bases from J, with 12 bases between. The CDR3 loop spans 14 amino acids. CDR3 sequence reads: CASSESALGYGYTF. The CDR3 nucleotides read TGTGCCAGCAGTGAAAGCGCATTGGGGTATGGCTACACCTTC.

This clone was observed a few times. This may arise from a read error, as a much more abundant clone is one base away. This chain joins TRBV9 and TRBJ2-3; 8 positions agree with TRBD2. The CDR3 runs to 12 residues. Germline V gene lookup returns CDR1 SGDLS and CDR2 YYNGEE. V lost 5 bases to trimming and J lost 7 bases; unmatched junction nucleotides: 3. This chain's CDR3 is CASRGLAYTQYF. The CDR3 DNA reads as TGTGCCAGCAGAGGACTAGCATATACGCAGTATTTT.

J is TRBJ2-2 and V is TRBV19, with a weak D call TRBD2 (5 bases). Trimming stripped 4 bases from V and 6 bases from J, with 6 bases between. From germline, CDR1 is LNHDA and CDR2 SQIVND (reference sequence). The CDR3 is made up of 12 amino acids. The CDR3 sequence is CASSNGAGELFF. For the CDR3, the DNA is TGTGCCAGTAGTAACGGGGCCGGGGAGCTGTTTTTT.

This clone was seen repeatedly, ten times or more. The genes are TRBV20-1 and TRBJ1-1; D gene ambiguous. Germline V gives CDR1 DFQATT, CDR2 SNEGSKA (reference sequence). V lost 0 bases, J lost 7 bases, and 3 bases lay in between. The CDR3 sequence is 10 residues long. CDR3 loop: CSARESEAFF. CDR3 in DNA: TGCAGTGCTAGAGAAAGTGAAGCTTTCTTT.

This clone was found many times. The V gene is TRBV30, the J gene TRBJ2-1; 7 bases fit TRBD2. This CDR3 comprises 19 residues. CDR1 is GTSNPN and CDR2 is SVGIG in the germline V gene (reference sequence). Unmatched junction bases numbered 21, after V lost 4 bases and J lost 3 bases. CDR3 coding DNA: TGTGCCTGGATTCCCTTAGCGGGTGCAAAAGAATCATTCTACAATGAGCAGTTCTTC. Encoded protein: CAWIPLAGAKESFYNEQFF. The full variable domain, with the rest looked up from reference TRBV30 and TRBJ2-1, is SQTIHQWPATLVQPVGSPLSLECTVEGTSNPNLYWYRQAAGRGLQLLFYSVGIGQISSEVPQNLSASRPQDRQFILSSKKLLLSDSGFYLCAWIPLAGAKESFYNEQFFGPGTRLTVL.

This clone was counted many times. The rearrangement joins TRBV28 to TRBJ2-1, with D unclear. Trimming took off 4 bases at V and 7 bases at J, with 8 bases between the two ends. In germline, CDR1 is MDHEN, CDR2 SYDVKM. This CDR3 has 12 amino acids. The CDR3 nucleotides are TGTGCCAGCAGTTCGAACAGAAATGAGCAGTTCTTC. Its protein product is CASSSNRNEQFF.

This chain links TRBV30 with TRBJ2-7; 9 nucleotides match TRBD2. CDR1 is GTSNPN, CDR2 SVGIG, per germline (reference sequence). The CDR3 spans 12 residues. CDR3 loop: CATTSGSYEQYF. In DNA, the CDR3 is TGTGCTACGACTAGCGGCTCCTACGAGCAGTACTTC.

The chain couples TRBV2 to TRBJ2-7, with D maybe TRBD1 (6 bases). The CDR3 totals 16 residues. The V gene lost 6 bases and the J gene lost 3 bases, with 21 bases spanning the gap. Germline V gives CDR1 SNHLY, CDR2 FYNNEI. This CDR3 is CASRPPGDDGVYEQYV. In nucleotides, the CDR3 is TGTGCCAGCAGACCCCCAGGGGACGATGGGGTCTACGAGCAGTACGTC.

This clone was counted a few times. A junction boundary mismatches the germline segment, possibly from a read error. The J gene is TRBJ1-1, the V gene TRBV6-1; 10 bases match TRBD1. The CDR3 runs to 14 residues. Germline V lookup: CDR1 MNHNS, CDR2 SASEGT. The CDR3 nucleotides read TGTGCCAGCAGGACCGGACAGGGGGACACTGAAGCCTTCTTT. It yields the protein CASRTGQGDTEAFF.

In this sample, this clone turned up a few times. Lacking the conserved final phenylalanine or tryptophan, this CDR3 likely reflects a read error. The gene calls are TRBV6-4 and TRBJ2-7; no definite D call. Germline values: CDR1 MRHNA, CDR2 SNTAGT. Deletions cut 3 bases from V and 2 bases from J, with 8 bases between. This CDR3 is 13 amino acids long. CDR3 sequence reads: CASSDRKTYEQYL. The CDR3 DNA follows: TGTGCCAGCAGTGATAGGAAGACCTACGAGCAGTACTTA.

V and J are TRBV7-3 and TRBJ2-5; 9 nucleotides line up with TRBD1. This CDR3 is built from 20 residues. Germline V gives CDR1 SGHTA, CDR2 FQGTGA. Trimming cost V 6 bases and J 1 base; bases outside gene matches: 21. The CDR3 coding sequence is TGTGCCAGCAGAGCCGGGGCCTCTACCGGGACAGGGAACTTCCAAGAGACCCAGTACTTC. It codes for CASRAGASTGTGNFQETQYF.

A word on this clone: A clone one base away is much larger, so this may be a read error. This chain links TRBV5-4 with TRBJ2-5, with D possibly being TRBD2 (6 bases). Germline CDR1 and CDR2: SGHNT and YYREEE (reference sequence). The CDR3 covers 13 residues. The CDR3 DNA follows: TGTGCCACAGCCGCAGAGTGGGGGGAGACCAAGTACTTC. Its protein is CATAAEWGETKYF.

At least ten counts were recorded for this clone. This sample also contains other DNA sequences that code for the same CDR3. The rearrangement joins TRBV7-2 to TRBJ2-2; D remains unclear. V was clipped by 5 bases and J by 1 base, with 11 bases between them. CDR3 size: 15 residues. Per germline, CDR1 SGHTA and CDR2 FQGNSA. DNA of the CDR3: TGTGCCAGCAGCCTATCTAGTGGGAACACCGGGGAGCTGTTTTTT. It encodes CASSLSSGNTGELFF.

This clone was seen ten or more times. The CDR3 is CSASPPPTYNLEQFF. CDR3 bases: TGCAGTGCCTCCCCGCCGCCTACCTACAATCTGGAGCAGTTCTTC. The chain has TRBV20-1 and TRBJ2-1; D call uncertain. Trimming pared 6 bases from V and 10 bases from J, leaving 25 bases between. Per the germline V gene, CDR1 is DFQATT and CDR2 is SNEGSKA (reference sequence). The CDR3 is 15 amino acids.

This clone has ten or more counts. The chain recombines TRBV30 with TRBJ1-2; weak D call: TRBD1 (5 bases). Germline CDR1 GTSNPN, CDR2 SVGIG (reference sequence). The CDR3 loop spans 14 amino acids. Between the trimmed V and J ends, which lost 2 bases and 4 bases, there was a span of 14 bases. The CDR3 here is CAWSRGESLYGYTF. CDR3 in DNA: TGTGCCTGGAGTAGAGGGGAAAGTCTCTATGGCTACACCTTC.

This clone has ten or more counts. This CDR3 reads CASVRESETQYF. CDR3 coding DNA: TGTGCCAGCGTCCGGGAGTCCGAGACCCAGTACTTC. The chain joins TRBV2 to TRBJ2-5; D is perhaps TRBD2 (6 bases). Germline V gives CDR1 SNHLY, CDR2 FYNNEI. Deletions cut 8 bases from V and 5 bases from J, with 12 bases between. CDR3 length equals 12 residues.

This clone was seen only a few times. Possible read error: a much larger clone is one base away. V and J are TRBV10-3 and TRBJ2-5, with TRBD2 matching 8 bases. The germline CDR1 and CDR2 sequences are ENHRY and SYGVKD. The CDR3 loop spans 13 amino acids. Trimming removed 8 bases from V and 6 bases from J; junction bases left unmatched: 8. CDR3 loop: CAIVPGLEQTQYF. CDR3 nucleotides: TGTGCCATCGTCCCGGGACTAGAACAGACCCAGTACTTC.